This TCR beta chain emerged from a study of OX40 agonist ivuxolimab in advanced cancers. Study as a whole: The eligibility criteria allowed prior anti-PD-1, anti-PD-L1 or anti-CTLA-4 therapy, and 40% had some.

Method: immunoSEQ multiplex PCR; TCRdb's copy keeps in-frame clones and lacks some. The sample includes tens of thousands of clones, nearly 85% of them seen just once. Researchers took blood at baseline, on cycle 4 day 1, and on cycle 7 day 1. Losses at the gene ends were 4 bases for V and 4 bases for J; bases not matched to a gene: 5. Germline lookup yields CDR1 SGHDT and CDR2 YYEEEE. The CDR3 has 14 residues. In the case of this clone: Its antigen is not known.

Broader study findings: Expanded clones were, on average, more numerous in CD8+ T cells than in CD4+.

This TCR derives from an adult with an advanced solid tumor such as melanoma, head and neck, liver or kidney cancer. This chain uses TRBV5-6 with TRBJ2-3, with 8 bases identical to TRBD1. This specimen was CD4+ or CD8+ T cells sorted from blood, taken in a trial of the OX40 agonist ivuxolimab. The CDR3 region is CASSAQGAPDTQYF. As DNA, the CDR3 is TGTGCCAGCAGCGCCCAGGGGGCCCCAGATACGCAGTATTTT.